This T cell receptor (beta chain) came from a study of T cell responses to AZD1222 COVID-19 vaccine. The protocol was immunoSEQ multiplex PCR, while the TCRdb copy is restricted to in-frame clones and leaves out a portion. The sample lists roughly 150,000 clones, roughly 87% occurring once. Per the germline V gene, CDR1 is MRHNA and CDR2 is SNTAGT. V lost 2 bases, J lost 0 bases, and 2 bases stayed unmatched. CDR3 length: 15 amino acids. About this clone: Its matching antigen is unknown.

General study results and limits: At study baseline, merely six AZD1222 recipients were seropositive. The donors showed a predominance of white British ancestry and of females, with possible underestimation of clonal diversity. Targets within unmutated variant regions were reportedly found for nearly half of spike-specific TCRs.

J is TRBJ2-3 and V is TRBV6-4; 7 bases match TRBD1. Source: peripheral blood, taken on day 0 of AZD1222 vaccination. This TCR came from an adult in good health. The CDR3 nucleotides read TGTGCCAGCAGTGACGGGACAGCGAGCACAGATACGCAGTATTTT. Translated: CASSDGTASTDTQYF.